Detailed here is one T cell receptor beta chain. Its antigen specificity is not known. Per-base quality was not reported, and no clone a single base away is much larger than it. This entry belongs to a study of Graves' ophthalmopathy and Graves' hyperthyroidism (dated by TCRdb to the late 2010s). Regarding the study in general: Peripheral blood was collected at initial diagnosis, before any treatment. TCR beta repertoire signatures were used to distinguish Graves' ophthalmopathy from Graves' hyperthyroidism and to predict progression to ophthalmopathy. In total, approximately 140 blood samples were TCR-sequenced: approximately 40 ophthalmopathy, under 85 hyperthyroidism and some 17 hyperthyroidism-to-ophthalmopathy patients. A discovery set of 95 to 100 patients (more than 40 ophthalmopathy, about 58 stable hyperthyroidism) was enrolled to explore V-J signatures distinguishing ophthalmopathy from hyperthyroidism. An independent validation cohort comprised under 20 hyperthyroidism patients and 17 patients who later progressed from hyperthyroidism to ophthalmopathy. In roughly 6 hyperthyroidism patients, T-cell repertoires of thyroid tissue and blood were compared. Once sampling was done, hyperthyroidism patients were given methimazole at a starting dose of 30 mg daily, while ophthalmopathy patients were given high-dose intravenous methylprednisolone.

TCR beta CDR3 regions were amplified from RNA transcripts for repertoire sequencing. The first round of RT-PCR was done with HTBI primers and the Qiagen OneStep RT-PCR kit, and was followed by a second round of multiplex PCR, then size selection and purification. Libraries were sequenced paired-end with 100 bp reads on an Illumina HiSeq2000. The study's processing was this. SOAPnuke was used to process the reads, removing any read that contained adapters or uncalled bases, had a mean Phred below 15, or lacked an exact match to the constant primer or identifier. High-quality paired reads were merged with COPE v1.2.5. Each unique nucleotide sequence was defined as a clonotype, and clonotypes were aligned to IMGT TRB V, D and J references with MiTCR v1.1. Only V-J combinations with frequency above 0.0001 were analysed, covering around 99% of repertoires. For each V-J combination, a TCR clonal expansion and chaos score was defined as F50 clonal expansion divided by the chaos observed in the TCRdist matrix. Features were reduced by Welch's t-statistics and random forest to some 13 V-J combinations, which fed a naive Bayes classifier. The similarity between thyroid and blood repertoires was quantified using the Morisita-Horn index. TCRdb reprocessed the public reads (quality trimming at Q25 with fastp, clone calling with MiXCR) and kept in-frame beta chains. Every CDR3 protein is listed once, alongside the most common genes and DNA of its rows. The V and J calls and clone size come from TCRdb's table, not from the authors' own analysis. The sample includes hundreds of thousands of distinct CDR3 sequences, with 35% to 45% observed a single time. 3.3% of the sample comes from the top ten.

Study-wide conclusions, independent of this receptor: The 13-signature model separated ophthalmopathy from stable hyperthyroidism with approximately 88% sensitivity and roughly 84% specificity in cross-validation, and 80%/75% in the test set. In validation, the model predicted ophthalmopathy progression with 70.59% sensitivity and less than 80% specificity; some twelve predicted patients were CT-confirmed with GO in a median of around 6 months. Sample size was not statistically predetermined, and group allocation was not concealed from the investigators. Most of the expanded thyroid clonotypes with a frequency above 0.001 were also detected in blood, and it was suggested that the thyroid immune response may be reflected by blood repertoires.

Ophthalmopathy patients were characterized by moderately to severely active disease, a Clinical Activity Score of at least 3, a NOSPECS grade of at least 4, and a disease duration under 3 months. Patients with other autoimmune diseases, uncontrolled infections, pregnancy or lactation were excluded from the study. Clinical symptoms, serum thyroxine, TRAb, thyroid ultrasound and orbital computed tomography formed the basis of the diagnosis. Using Ficoll-Paque density gradient centrifugation, PBMCs were isolated from about 10 ml of fresh peripheral blood. Total RNA was extracted using Trizol reagent, and RNA quality was checked on an Agilent 2100 Bioanalyzer. The cysteine opens and the phenylalanine closes a CDR3 of 15 amino acids. Kept here is only the CDR3 DNA, which spans 45 bases and is read in frame from base 1. The V end loses 9 bases and the J end loses 2 bases, and a stretch of 20 bases separates them. For CDR1 and CDR2, the germline V gene (reference sequence) lists LNHDA and SQIVND.

The rearranged segments are TRBV19 and TRBJ2-7, with TRBD2 tentatively as D gene (6 bases match). The source material was peripheral blood. The source is an adult man with Graves' ophthalmopathy. The CDR3 in this case is CASSFRGREAYEQYF. The DNA reads as follows: TGTGCCAGCAGTTTTCGGGGCAGGGAGGCCTACGAGCAGTACTTC.